The rows below give T cell receptor beta chains drawn from one sample of a study of CD8+CD57+ T cells in acquired aplastic anemia. TCRdb reprocessed the reads via MiXCR and lists one record per CDR3 protein. The sample lists about 220,000 distinct CDR3 sequences, 34% occurring once. Input material: sorted CD4+, CD8+, or CD8+CD57+ T cells (not recorded which) from PBMCs. These receptors were taken from a human donor in good health, serving as a control. Each CDR3 is given with its conserved first and last residue. The order of the fields is D gene, clone size, V gene, CDR3 protein. The D gene is left open where the match is weak. Clone size, where shown, is once, few, many, or a class for clones that have expanded.

TRBD2	-	TRBV19	CASSKTAGDTQYF
-	few	TRBV11-1	CASSLPSTSTDTQYF
-	few	TRBV11-2	CASSLQGLINEQFF
TRBD1	many	TRBV2	CASDRDKTDTQYF
-	few	TRBV19	CASRRNRSYTF
-	many	TRBV19	CASSGSLGREVYGYTF
TRBD1	many	TRBV7-2	CASSPGTDPYGYTF
-	few	TRBV7-9	CASSLDGGGYNEQFF
-	many	TRBV2	CASTLVGNTEAFF
-	many	TRBV12-3/TRBV12-4	CASSNRARSPLHF
-	-	TRBV30	CACRYHRGLAQATNYGYTF
TRBD1	-	TRBV10-3	CAISAGGAWIETQYF
TRBD1	many	TRBV7-2	CASSPSIGQGLDAFF
-	many	TRBV2	CASSDASYRTEAFF
-	many	TRBV19	CASTHGHCSYEQYF
TRBD1	few	TRBV11-1	CASSRNLRDRGTTDTQYF
-	few	TRBV15	CATSPGEGYGYTF
-	-	TRBV24-1	CATSDSGTYEQYF
TRBD2	many	TRBV19	CASSILAGYNEQFF
-	many	TRBV5-1	CASSEGTDTQYF
-	many	TRBV6-5	CASSYSLHFTPGYTF
-	-	TRBV7-6	CASTEWRQETQYF
-	-	TRBV7-1	CASSSRKEGLRGSQRNEQFF
TRBD2	many	TRBV12-3/TRBV12-4	CASRKRLAGYDEQYF
-	many	TRBV2	CASSGQALGELFF
-	-	TRBV20-1	CSDGTEAFF
TRBD2	-	TRBV7-2	CAGSLAGGSYEQYF
TRBD1	many	TRBV7-9	CASSLRRQGGYTF
TRBD2	-	TRBV4-1	CASSQAPSSGGSETQYF
-	once	TRBV29-1	CSVEGWGWGYTF
-	-	TRBV15	CATSRDPRDTQYF
-	-	TRBV7-9	CASTPPGTQYF
TRBD2	many	TRBV6-5	CASSSGFAGGQYF
-	few	TRBV10-3	CASSRGRGEKLFF
TRBD1	-	TRBV19	CASSSKGAGYTF
TRBD1	many	TRBV9	CASSVRDRGQETQYF
-	-	TRBV7-2	CASSTTTGPPYGYTF
TRBD2	-	TRBV4-1	CASSQLGRTSNWFF
-	-	TRBV12-3/TRBV12-4	CASSFKGGDIQYF
-	-	TRBV2	CASRGVYGYTF
TRBD1	-	TRBV6-1	CASSKPPGQGKYYEQYF
-	many	TRBV20-1	CSAGRGTGGGEQFF
TRBD1	-	TRBV10-3	CATSDRGTGGNQPQHF
-	-	TRBV2	CASKNEAISEGYTF
-	-	TRBV5-1	CASSGQGINTEAFF
-	many	TRBV2	CASSERLAKSYEQYF
TRBD1	-	TRBV2	CASSPTGGNGYTF
-	many	TRBV2	CASSNPGTTGTEAFF
-	-	TRBV10-3	CAISDGGTQYF
TRBD1	-	TRBV10-3	CASRKTGDSTEVFF
TRBD1	many	TRBV20-1	CSARIGRDSYYGYTF
TRBD1	-	TRBV24-1	CAISSRGTGGPGELFF
-	-	TRBV7-3	CASSTHGGLGEQYF
TRBD2	few	TRBV20-1	CSARTSGGTGTQYF
-	many	TRBV4-2	CASSPTAASSYEQYF